This T cell receptor beta chain emerged from a study of cytomegalovirus exposure and HLA in healthy donors (dated by TCRdb to the late 2010s). A note on the overall study: An earlier analysis of some 500 of the donors reported more than 250 Gb of sequence data and 100 million to 130 million unique TCR beta sequences from about 179 million T cells. Across approximately 400 genotyped donors of the cohort, an average of about 240,000 unique TCR beta nucleotide sequences per donor were sequenced, and approximately 17% of those sequences were non-productive. Among the roughly 430 genotyped donors, more than 70% belonged to the genetic ancestry cluster associated with self-reported Caucasian donors. Using immunosequencing, the study profiled T cell repertoires from fewer than 850 subjects and related those repertoires to cytomegalovirus serostatus. Donor age, sex, ethnicity and CMV serostatus were compiled alongside the repertoire data. About 280 gigabases of sequencing data and 80 million or so unique TCR sequences were included in an early release covering 550 to 800 HLA-typed donors. A later analysis re-analyzed previously published TCR beta repertoires from 666 donors and added high-resolution HLA genotyping to study TCR occurrence patterns. Four to six DR-DQ haplotypes were handled as single units for association and clustering, since linkage in the cohort was strong. Rather than drawing on any new phenotypic data, the later analysis identified candidate immune exposures from TCR beta sequences and the way those sequences occurred across donors. A later genetic analysis took genome-wide SNP genotypes for about 55% of the roughly 670 donors and used that subset as a discovery cohort. Typing coverage differed by locus: A, B, C, DRB1 and DQB1 were typed in roughly 620-640 donors, DQA1 in about 500, DPA1 in around 610, and DPB1 in just under 480. All discovery cohort repertoires had been generated using a single sequencing platform. To predict cytomegalovirus infection status, the study brought together high-throughput TCR immunosequencing, statistical association of individual TCRs with disease status, and machine learning. An earlier analysis of several hundred of the donors used high-throughput TCR beta sequencing to judge whether each TCR beta V gene segment behaved as functional or pseudogenic. Along with the roughly 710-subject first cohort, a separate validation cohort of roughly 110 different subjects was used. The study was designed to test whether signatures of past pathogen exposure could be identified by cataloging public T cell receptors. HLA typing included class I and class II loci at four-digit resolution.

With regard to this clone: Its antigen remains unidentified. It has no much larger one-base neighbor in the sample; base qualities were not kept.

Libraries were prepared through the immunoSEQ multiplex PCR assay. For the multiplex PCR, a mixture combining 60 forward primers for TCR Vbeta segments and 13 reverse primers for TCR Jbeta segments was used. Amplification of the CDR3 region of rearranged TCR beta genes was performed with a multiplex PCR assay on genomic DNA. The amplified TCR beta libraries were sequenced on the Illumina HiSeq System as 87-base-pair reads. On the authors' methods: In a later analysis, roughly 80 million unique TCR beta chains were counted across the roughly 670 repertoires, and around 10 million of these chains were shared by at least two donors. Raw reads were error-corrected and collapsed into unique sequences by a nearest-neighbor algorithm in which closely related sequences were merged to remove PCR and sequencing errors. CDR3 sequences were aligned to IMGT reference sequences to assign V, D and J gene segments. Each retained sequence needed at least a six-nucleotide match to both a V gene segment and a J gene segment. Rearrangements were called productive when the CDR3 lacked stop codons and stayed in frame with V and J; all others were non-productive. Following IMGT convention, CDR3 was defined as the stretch from the second conserved V-encoded cysteine to the conserved J-encoded phenylalanine. The earlier analysis of 500 to 650 of the donors excluded any sequence lacking an unambiguous match to a single V gene segment. An earlier analysis of a few hundred of the donors classified V segments as functional when productive rearrangements were above 56.7% and as segregating when the standard deviation between donors was above 5%. To diagnose cytomegalovirus status from the catalog of TCR beta chain sequences, a statistical classification framework was built. In a later analysis, V and J genes were assigned by comparing TCR nucleotide sequences against IMGT/GENE-DB human TR gene sequences. In a later analysis, CDR3 sequences and most-parsimonious VDJ recombination scenarios were assigned using the TCRdist pipeline. In a later analysis, each TCR beta chain was defined by its CDR3 amino acid sequence together with its V-gene family, and reads without a unique V-gene family were excluded. As a way to deal with suspected cross-contamination and a sequencing artifact, a later analysis dropped over 550 nucleotide sequences that were highly shared and had low generation probability. For each public chain, a later analysis derived a clonal expansion index from normalized ranks of inferred template counts within each repertoire. In a later analysis, generation probabilities were computed using a VDJ recombination model fitted to out-of-frame rearrangements, and the results were checked against IGoR. In a later analysis, TCR-TCR, TCR-HLA and TCR-CMV co-occurrence was scored with hypergeometric tests, and a repertoire-size bias correction was applied to TCR pairs. In a later analysis, false discovery rates were estimated by permuting HLA or CMV assignments 20 times. In a later analysis, co-occurring TCRs were grouped with DBSCAN, and TCRdist sequence similarity was added when clustering was performed within HLA-allele-positive subsets. Repertoires with fewer than 30,000 or more than 120,000 public chains were left out of co-occurrence clustering, as were a few repertoires with anomalous nucleotide sharing. Here the immuneACCESS table is served through TCRdb, limited to in-frame sequences with V and J called. Missing clones are a known gap in these copies; in checked studies unresolved V genes cover under half, and the rest lacks a known reason. The D gene and trimming were derived from the DNA, and the V and J assignments and clone size from that table. In all, the sample holds more than 130,000 clones, and about four fifths of those were seen once. Together, the top ten hold roughly 2.8% of the sample.

The cohort consisted of some 670 healthy bone marrow donors. Cohort members were all nominally healthy when sampled, although unrecorded immune exposures were likely present. The donor tested CMV seronegative, placing the donor among the 350 or so seronegative members of the cohort. Each donor provided a peripheral blood sample, and peripheral blood mononuclear cells were used for TCR beta sequencing. Genomic DNA was extracted from the blood cell samples with the Qiagen DNeasy Blood Extraction Kit. Reading from cysteine to phenylalanine, the CDR3 counts 14 amino acids. This entry keeps only the CDR3 DNA: 42 bases, framed from base 1. Sequences GTSNPN (CDR1) and SVGIG (CDR2) are obtained from the germline V gene (reference sequence). The junction shows trimming of 2 bases on V and 4 bases on J, plus 12 bases between the germline ends. What the authors observed across the whole study: When HLA alleles, especially DR and DQ, strongly co-occurred, attributing TCR associations to individual alleles was difficult. Cytomegalovirus status was reported to be diagnosed by the classifier with high specificity and sensitivity in both the original and validation cohorts. In the study, some 160 TCR beta chains were listed as associated with cytomegalovirus. About 15 rarely observed V segments, including chromosome 9 orphons, were excluded from the earlier analysis of 550 to 700 of the donors because counts were too low. Because HLA typing was missing for some donors at each locus, association tests included only the typed subset. In a later genetic analysis, fewer N-insertions in productive TCRs were reported among donors in an Asian-associated ancestry cluster than the roughly 640-donor mean. The cohort was sequenced for TCR beta chains only, and without alpha or paired-chain data the features that could be detected were limited. In an earlier analysis of about 540 of the donors, most TCR beta V segments were observed in productive rearrangements about 87% or about 30% of the time, broadly matching IMGT annotations. Roughly uniform sequencing depth across donors was assumed in presence/absence analyses, although this assumption may not hold. At a false discovery rate of 0.05, a later analysis linked under 20,000 TCR beta sequences to specific HLA alleles. The 87-base-pair reads could not distinguish some IMGT-functional V segments, including TRBV6-2 and TRBV6-3, so those segments were excluded. The only immune exposure information available for the cohort was CMV serostatus. Most TCR sequences were seen in very few donors, while some public TCRs were found in many individuals. According to a later analysis, most CMV-associated TCR beta chains appeared to be HLA-restricted, and the HLA associations seemed to be driven largely by CMV exposure. The sequencing pipeline was judged likely to have produced a cluster of highly shared sequence variants as a technical artifact. The authors suggested that the approach could potentially be extended to other disease states and immunological phenotypes. According to a later analysis, TCR association rates differed among HLA loci, with DRB1 alleles showing the most associated TCRs and HLA-C alleles showing the fewest. Three of the identified cytomegalovirus-associated TCR beta chains were confirmed in vitro to be specific for cytomegalovirus antigens. Several of the top co-occurrence clusters appeared to be linked to parvovirus B19, influenza, CMV and Epstein-Barr virus, according to a later analysis. Linkage disequilibrium might explain the correlated functional status among segregating V segments, but an unknown experimental factor could not be ruled out. Compared with equally common non-associated chains, HLA-associated TCR beta chains in a later analysis were more clonally expanded and had lower generation probabilities. An association between a missense DCLRE1C variant and V-gene and J-gene trimming of TCR beta chains was found in a later genetic analysis and replicated in an independent cohort. A further reported finding was that TCR beta sequences accurately predicted the HLA-A and HLA-B alleles for most subjects in the first cohort.

The sequence is built from TRBV30 and TRBJ1-5; TRBD1 might be the D gene, on 6 matching bases. The source of this sequence is a male donor in good health and CMV-seronegative. The sample comprised PBMCs. CDR3 protein: CAWSPDRSNQPQHF. Read as DNA, the sequence is TGTGCCTGGAGTCCCGACAGGTCGAATCAGCCCCAGCATTTT.